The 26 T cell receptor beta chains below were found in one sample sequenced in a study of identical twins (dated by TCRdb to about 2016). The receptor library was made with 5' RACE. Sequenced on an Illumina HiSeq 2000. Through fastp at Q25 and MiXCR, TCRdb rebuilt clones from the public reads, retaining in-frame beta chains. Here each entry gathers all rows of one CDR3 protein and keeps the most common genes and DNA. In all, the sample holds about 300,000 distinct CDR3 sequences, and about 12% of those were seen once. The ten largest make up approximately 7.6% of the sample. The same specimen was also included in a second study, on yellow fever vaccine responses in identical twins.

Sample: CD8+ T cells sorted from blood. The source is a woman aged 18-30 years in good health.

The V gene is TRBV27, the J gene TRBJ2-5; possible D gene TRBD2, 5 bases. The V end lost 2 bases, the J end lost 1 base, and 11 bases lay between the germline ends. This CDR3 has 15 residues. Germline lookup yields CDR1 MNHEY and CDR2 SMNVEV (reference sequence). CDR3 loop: CASSLPGSFQETQYF. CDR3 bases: TGTGCCAGCAGTTTACCGGGGTCCTTCCAAGAGACCCAGTACTTC.

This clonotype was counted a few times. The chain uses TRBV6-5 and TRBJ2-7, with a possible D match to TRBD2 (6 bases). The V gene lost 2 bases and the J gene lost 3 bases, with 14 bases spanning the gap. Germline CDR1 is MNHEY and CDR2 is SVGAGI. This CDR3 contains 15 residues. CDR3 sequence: CASSYVPGDSYEQYF. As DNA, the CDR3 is TGTGCCAGCAGTTACGTTCCGGGAGACAGCTACGAGCAGTACTTC.

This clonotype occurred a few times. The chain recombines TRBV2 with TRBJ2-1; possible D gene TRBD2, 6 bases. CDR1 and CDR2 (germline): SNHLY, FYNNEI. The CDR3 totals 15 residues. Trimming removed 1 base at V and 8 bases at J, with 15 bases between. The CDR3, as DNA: TGTGCCAGCAGTGAAGGGGGGACTGGGGTTTATGAGCAGTTCTTC. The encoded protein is CASSEGGTGVYEQFF.

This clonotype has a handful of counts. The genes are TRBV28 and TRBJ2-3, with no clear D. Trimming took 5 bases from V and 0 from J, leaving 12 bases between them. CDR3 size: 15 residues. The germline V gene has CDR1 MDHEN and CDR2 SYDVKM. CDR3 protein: CASSPHPGSTDTQYF. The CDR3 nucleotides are TGTGCCAGCAGTCCCCACCCCGGCAGCACAGATACGCAGTATTTT.

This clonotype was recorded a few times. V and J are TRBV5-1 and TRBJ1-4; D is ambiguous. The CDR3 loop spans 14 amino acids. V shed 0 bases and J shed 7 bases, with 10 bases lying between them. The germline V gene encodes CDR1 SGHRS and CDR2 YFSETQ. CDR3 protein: CASSLGDPREKLFF. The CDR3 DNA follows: TGCGCCAGCAGCTTGGGCGACCCGCGTGAAAAACTGTTTTTT.

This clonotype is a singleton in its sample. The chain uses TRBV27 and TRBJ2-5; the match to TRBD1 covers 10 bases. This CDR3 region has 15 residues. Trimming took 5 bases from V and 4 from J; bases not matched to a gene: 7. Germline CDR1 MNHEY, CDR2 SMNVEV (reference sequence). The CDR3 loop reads CASSDRGRVGETQYF. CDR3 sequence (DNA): TGTGCCAGCAGTGACAGGGGGCGGGTTGGAGAGACCCAGTACTTC.

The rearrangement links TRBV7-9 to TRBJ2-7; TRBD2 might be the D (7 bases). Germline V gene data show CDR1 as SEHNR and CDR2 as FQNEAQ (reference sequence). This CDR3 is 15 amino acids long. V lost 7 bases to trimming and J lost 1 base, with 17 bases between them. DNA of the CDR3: TGTGCCAGCAACCCAGGGGCTAGCGGATCCTACGAGCAGTACTTC. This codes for CASNPGASGSYEQYF.

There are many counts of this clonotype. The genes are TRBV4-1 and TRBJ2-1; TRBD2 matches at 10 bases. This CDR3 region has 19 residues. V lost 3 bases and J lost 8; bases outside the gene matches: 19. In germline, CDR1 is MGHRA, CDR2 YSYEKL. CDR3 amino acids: CASSHPRAVLAGELYEQFF. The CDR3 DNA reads TGCGCCAGCAGCCATCCAAGGGCCGTTCTAGCGGGAGAATTGTATGAGCAGTTCTTC.

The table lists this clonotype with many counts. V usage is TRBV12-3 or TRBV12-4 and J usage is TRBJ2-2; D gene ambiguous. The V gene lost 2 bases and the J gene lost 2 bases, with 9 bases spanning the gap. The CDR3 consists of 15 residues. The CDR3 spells CASSLFPLNTGELFF. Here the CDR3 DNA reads TGTGCCAGCAGTTTATTCCCGCTAAACACCGGGGAGCTGTTTTTT.

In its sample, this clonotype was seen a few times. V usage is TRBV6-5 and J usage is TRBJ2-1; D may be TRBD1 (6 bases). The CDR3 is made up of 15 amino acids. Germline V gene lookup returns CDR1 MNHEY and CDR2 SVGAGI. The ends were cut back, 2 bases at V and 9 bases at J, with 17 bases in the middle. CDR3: CASSYPGAGVGEQFF. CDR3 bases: TGTGCCAGCAGTTACCCCGGGGCAGGGGTCGGTGAGCAGTTCTTC.

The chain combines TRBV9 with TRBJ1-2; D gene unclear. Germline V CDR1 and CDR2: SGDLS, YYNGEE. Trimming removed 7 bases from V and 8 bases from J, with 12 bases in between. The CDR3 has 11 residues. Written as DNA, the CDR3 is TGTGCCAGCTGGGAGGGAGGAGGCTACACCTTC. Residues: CASWEGGGYTF.

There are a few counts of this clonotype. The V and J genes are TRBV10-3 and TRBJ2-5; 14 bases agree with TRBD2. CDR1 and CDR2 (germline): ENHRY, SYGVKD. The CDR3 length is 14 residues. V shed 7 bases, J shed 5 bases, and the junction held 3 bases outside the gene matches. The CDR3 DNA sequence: TGTGCCATCAAAGGGACTAGCGGGAGTGAGACCCAGTACTTC. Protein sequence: CAIKGTSGSETQYF.

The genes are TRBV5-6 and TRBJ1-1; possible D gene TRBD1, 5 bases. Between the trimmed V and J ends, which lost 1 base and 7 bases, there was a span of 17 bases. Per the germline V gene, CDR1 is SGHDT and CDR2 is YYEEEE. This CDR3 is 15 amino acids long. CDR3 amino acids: CASSLPGPMILEAFF. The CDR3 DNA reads TGTGCCAGCAGCTTGCCGGGACCGATGATTCTTGAAGCTTTCTTT. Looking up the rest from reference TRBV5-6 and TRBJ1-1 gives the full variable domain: DAGVTQSPTHLIKTRGQQVTLRCSPKSGHDTVSWYQQALGQGPQFIFQYYEEEERQRGNFPDRFSGHQFPNYSSELNVNALLLGDSALYLCASSLPGPMILEAFFGQGTRLTVV.

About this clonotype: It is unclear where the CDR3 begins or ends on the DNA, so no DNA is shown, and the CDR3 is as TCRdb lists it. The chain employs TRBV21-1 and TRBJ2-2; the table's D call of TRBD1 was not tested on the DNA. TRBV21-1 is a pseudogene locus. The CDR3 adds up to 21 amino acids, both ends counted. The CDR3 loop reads CASSSRGRDSRLQTTPGSCFF.

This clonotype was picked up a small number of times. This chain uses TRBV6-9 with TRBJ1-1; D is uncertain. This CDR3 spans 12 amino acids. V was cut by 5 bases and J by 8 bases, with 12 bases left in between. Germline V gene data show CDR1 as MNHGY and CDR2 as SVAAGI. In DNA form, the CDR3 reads TGTGCCAGCAGTCAAATAACAATAGAAGCTTTCTTT. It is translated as CASSQITIEAFF.

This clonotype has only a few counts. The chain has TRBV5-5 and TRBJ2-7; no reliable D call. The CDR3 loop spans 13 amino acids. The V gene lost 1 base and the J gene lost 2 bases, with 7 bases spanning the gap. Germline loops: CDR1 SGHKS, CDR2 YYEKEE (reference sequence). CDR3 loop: CASSLWTAYEQYF. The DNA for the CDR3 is TGTGCCAGCAGCTTGTGGACGGCCTACGAGCAGTACTTC.

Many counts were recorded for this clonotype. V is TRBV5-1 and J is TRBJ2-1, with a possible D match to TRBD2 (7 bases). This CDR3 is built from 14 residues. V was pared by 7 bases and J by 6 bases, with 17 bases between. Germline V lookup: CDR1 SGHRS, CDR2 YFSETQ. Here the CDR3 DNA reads TGCGCCAGCGGGGGCGGGAGTCCCACCAATGAGCAGTTCTTC. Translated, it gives CASGGGSPTNEQFF. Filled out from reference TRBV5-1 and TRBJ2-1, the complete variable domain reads KAGVTQTPRYLIKTRGQQVTLSCSPISGHRSVSWYQQTPGQGLQFLFEYFSETQRNKGNFPGRFSGRQFSNSRSEMNVSTLELGDSALYLCASGGGSPTNEQFFGPGTRLTVL.

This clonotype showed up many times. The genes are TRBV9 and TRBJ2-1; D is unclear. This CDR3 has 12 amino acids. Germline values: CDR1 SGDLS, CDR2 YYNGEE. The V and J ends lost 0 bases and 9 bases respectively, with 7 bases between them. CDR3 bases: TGTGCCAGCAGCGTAGAAAGGTCTGAGCAGTTCTTC. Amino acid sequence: CASSVERSEQFF.

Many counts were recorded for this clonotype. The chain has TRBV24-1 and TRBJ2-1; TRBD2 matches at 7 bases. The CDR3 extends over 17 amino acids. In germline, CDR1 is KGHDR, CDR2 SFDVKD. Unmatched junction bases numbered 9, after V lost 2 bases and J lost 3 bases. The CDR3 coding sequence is TGTGCCACCAGTGATTCCATTGGGAGGGGCCACTACAATGAGCAGTTCTTC. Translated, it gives CATSDSIGRGHYNEQFF.

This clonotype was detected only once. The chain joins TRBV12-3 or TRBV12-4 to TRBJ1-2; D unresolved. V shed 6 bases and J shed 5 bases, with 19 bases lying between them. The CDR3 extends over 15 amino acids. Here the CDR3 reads CASSPDFSVKYGYTF. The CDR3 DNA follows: TGTGCCAGCAGCCCCGACTTCTCCGTCAAGTATGGCTACACCTTC.

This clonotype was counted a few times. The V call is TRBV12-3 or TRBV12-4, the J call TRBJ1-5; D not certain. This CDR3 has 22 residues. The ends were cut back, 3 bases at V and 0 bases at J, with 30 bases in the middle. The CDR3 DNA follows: TGTGCCAGCAGTTTTAGTGGGGTTCAAACTTACTATACTTTGTATAGCAATCAGCCCCAGCATTTT. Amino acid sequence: CASSFSGVQTYYTLYSNQPQHF.

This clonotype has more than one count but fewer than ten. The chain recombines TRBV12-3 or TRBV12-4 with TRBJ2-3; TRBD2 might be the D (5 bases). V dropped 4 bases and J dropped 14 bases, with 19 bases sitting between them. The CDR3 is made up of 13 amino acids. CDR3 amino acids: CASSSEAGDDLYF. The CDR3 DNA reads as TGTGCCAGCAGTTCCGAAGCCGGGGATGATCTGTATTTT.

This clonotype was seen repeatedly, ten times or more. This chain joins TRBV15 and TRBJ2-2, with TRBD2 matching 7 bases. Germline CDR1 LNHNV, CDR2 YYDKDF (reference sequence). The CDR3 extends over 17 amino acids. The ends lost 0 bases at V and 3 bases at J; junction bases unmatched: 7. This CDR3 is CATSRDLTGGHTGELFF. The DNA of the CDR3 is TGTGCCACCAGCAGAGATCTTACGGGGGGACACACCGGGGAGCTGTTTTTT.

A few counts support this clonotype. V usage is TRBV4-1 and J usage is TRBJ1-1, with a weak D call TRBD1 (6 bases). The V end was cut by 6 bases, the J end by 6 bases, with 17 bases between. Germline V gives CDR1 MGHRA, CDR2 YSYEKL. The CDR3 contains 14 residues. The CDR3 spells CASSPGQILAEAFF. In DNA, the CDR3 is TGCGCCAGCAGTCCCGGACAGATTCTCGCTGAAGCTTTCTTT.

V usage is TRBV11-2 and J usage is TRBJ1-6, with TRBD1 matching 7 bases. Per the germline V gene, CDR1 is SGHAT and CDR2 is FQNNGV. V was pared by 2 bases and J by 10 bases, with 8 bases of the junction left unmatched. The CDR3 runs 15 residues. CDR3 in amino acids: CASSLSRDSRSPLHF. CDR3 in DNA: TGTGCCAGCAGCTTATCGCGGGACAGTAGGTCACCCCTCCACTTT.

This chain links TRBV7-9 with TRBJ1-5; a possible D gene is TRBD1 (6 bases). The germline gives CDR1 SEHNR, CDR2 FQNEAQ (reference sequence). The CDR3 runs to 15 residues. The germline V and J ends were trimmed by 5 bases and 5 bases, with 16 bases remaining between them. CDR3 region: CASSPHGGRDQPQHF. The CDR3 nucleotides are TGTGCCAGCAGCCCGCACGGGGGCCGGGATCAGCCCCAGCATTTT.